This section outlines one T cell receptor beta chain sequence together with its context. This clone's antigen is unknown. No qualities accompany the bases; no much larger clone lies one base away. This record belongs to a study of Ad26.COV2.S vaccination and SARS-CoV-2 variants (TCRdb year 2021). In the study overall: Vaccine-arm donors were drawn from COV1001, a multicentre, randomized, double-blind, placebo-controlled phase I-IIa trial of Ad26.COV2.S in healthy adults. Ad26.COV2.S was administered intramuscularly at a dose of 5x10^10 or 1x10^11 viral particles, either as one shot or as two shots given 56 days apart. TCRbeta repertoire sequencing was used to assess the specificity and breadth of SARS-CoV-2-reactive T cell receptors after Ad26.COV2.S vaccination. The TCR-sequenced set comprised approximately 32 samples: approximately 20 Ad26.COV2.S vaccine recipients, 5 placebo recipients and 8 SARS-CoV-2 convalescent individuals. Trial participants were randomized into five groups of five: low-dose or high-dose Ad26.COV2.S given once or twice, or placebo on both occasions. Throughout the experiments and outcome assessment, investigators stayed blinded to trial group allocation.

The immunoSEQ Assay was the method used to sequence TCRbeta CDR3 regions. After extraction, genomic DNA underwent amplification by bias-controlled multiplex PCR, followed by high-throughput sequencing. Per the source publication's procedure: To quantify the absolute abundance of each unique TCRbeta CDR3 region, sequences were collapsed and filtered. T cell fraction was estimated by normalizing TCRbeta template counts to usable DNA, which was measured by amplifying reference genes present in all nucleated cells. Repertoire TCRs were annotated as SARS-CoV-2-specific by exact matching of V gene, CDR3 amino acid sequence and J gene to a known reactive TCR set. The reference SARS-CoV-2 TCR set came from MIRA and was filtered for enrichment in COVID-19-positive ImmuneCODE repertoires, removing public or cross-reactive TCRs. Drawing on the MIRA antigens, annotated TCRs were analysed further at the level of specific ORF or position within ORF. Breadth was defined as the number of annotated unique rearrangements divided by the total number of unique productive rearrangements, and depth was defined as the summed frequency of the annotated unique rearrangements. Group comparisons of TCR breadth used two-sided Wilcoxon rank-sum tests. Sourced from immuneACCESS, this table was stored by TCRdb with only in-frame sequences that have V and J called. A share of the clones is absent; for the studies checked, an unresolved V gene accounts for under half, and the remainder has no known explanation. V, J and clone size derive from that table, while D and trimming were established from the DNA sequence. The sample includes 300,000 to 400,000 clones, with 80% to 90% observed a single time. Just under 5% of the sample is taken by the ten largest.

Findings and caveats that apply to the study as a whole: Vaccine and placebo recipients had similar non-spike TCR breadth, a finding consistent with the vaccine containing only spike. Higher spike-specific TCR breadth was observed in Ad26.COV2.S recipients than in placebo recipients (P = 0.0014). After vaccination, substantial breadth of spike-specific CD8+ and CD4+ T cell responses was reported. The study was not powered to compare responses between vaccine doses or regimens. The authors noted that the TCR breadth and depth analyses may have underestimated total T cell responses.

From the germline V gene, CDR1 is SNHLY and CDR2 is FYNNEI. The CDR3 sequence holds 14 residues, the cysteine and phenylalanine included. The DNA shown is the 42-base CDR3, in frame from base 1. Trimming takes 6 bases from V and 6 bases from J, and the germline ends sit 18 bases apart. The treatment or condition label for this specimen denotes: roughly 18 received Ad26.COV2.S at low or high dose, single or two shots; five or six received placebo; per-sample allocation not given. For vaccine and placebo recipients, repertoires were sequenced using samples collected on day 63 after the first injection. In Cohort 1b, 25 to 30 adults aged 18-55 years were enrolled at a single site in Boston, USA, between 29 July and 7 August 2020. Ad26.COV2.S was a replication-incompetent adenovirus type 26 vector that expressed a prefusion-stabilized SARS-CoV-2 spike protein derived from the original Wuhan strain.

The starting material was peripheral blood, obtained in a trial of Ad26.COV2.S vaccine versus placebo. The source is a person between 18 and 65 years old who received the Ad26.COV2.S COVID-19 vaccine or a placebo. In this chain, TRBV2 is recombined with TRBJ2-7; the D gene is perhaps TRBD1, on 6 matching bases. The CDR3: CASRAQGATGEQYF. The sequence in DNA is TGTGCCAGCAGGGCACAGGGTGCAACGGGCGAGCAGTACTTC.